The clone carrying this T cell receptor (beta chain) occurred once. Its target is not known. This specimen comes from a study of CD8+ T cells in alopecia areata. Broader study findings: In scalp, tofacitinib significantly decreased clonality and expanded CD8+ clones among the top 100.

The treatment: oral pan-JAK inhibitor, 5-10 mg twice daily. PBMCs served as the source from which CD4+ and CD8+ T cells were sorted. Isolated RNA was reverse transcribed into cDNA used as the sequencing template. Assay used: immunoSEQ multiplex PCR; TCRdb lists only in-frame clones, some missing. The table shows 250,000 to 350,000 clones, with 60% occurring only once. Germline assignment: CDR1 SQVTM and CDR2 ANQGSEA. The V end was cut by 7 bases, the J end by 2 bases, with 9 bases between. The CDR3 totals 11 residues. The chain employs TRBV29-1 and TRBJ2-7; no clear D gene. This specimen consisted of CD4+ T cells sorted from blood, obtained around week 54, from a patient treated with tofacitinib. This TCR was sampled from a human donor with alopecia areata. Written as DNA, the CDR3 is TGCAGCGGTATAGAAGCCTACGAGCAGTACTTC. Protein sequence: CSGIEAYEQYF.